This T cell receptor (beta chain) is drawn from a study of T-cell memory formation after mild COVID-19. Study-wide findings and caveats: Pre-infection memory contained some responding clones, which suggested that cross-reactive memory had joined. Whether second-wave clones peaking at day 37 were SARS-CoV-2 specific went unconfirmed. CD8+ contracting clones occupied EMRA, while CD4+ ones occupied mainly CM and EM.

Constant-segment-primed 5'RACE gave TCR alpha and TCR beta cDNA libraries with sample barcodes and UMIs. TCRdb called the 5' RACE reads again in MiXCR, with one record for every CDR3 protein. The sample includes roughly 100,000 distinct CDR3 sequences, roughly 15% of them seen just once. A few counts support this clonotype. The antigen remains unidentified. The V segment lost 2 bases and the J segment 4 bases; nucleotides outside the gene matches: 2. The germline V gene encodes CDR1 MNHEY and CDR2 SVGAGI. The length of the CDR3 is 15 residues. The receptor was derived from a man aged 18 to 35 who had mild COVID-19 (a few samples of this study predate the infection). Cell type and time point are not known. Sequenced material: PBMCs or a T cell subset sorted from them (not recorded which). This rearrangement joins TRBV6-5 to TRBJ1-5; 10 positions match TRBD1. CDR3 coding DNA: TGTGCCAGCAGTTACGGGACAGGGGAAAATCAGCCCCAGCATTTT. It translates to CASSYGTGENQPQHF.